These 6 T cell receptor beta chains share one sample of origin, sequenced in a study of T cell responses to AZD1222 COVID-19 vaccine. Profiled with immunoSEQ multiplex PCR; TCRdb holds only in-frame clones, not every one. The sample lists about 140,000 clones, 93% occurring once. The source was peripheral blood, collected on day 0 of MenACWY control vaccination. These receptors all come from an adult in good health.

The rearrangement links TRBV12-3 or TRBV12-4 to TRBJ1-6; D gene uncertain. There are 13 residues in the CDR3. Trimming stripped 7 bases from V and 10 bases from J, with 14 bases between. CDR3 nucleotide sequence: TGTGCCAGCACCTGGACTTTATACTCACCCCTCCACTTT. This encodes CASTWTLYSPLHF.

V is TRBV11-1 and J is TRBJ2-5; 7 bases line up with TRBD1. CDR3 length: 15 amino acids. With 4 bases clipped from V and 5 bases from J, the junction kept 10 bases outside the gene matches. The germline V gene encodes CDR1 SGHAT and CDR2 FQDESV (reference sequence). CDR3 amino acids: CASSSGQSQGETQYF. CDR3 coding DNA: TGTGCCAGCAGCTCGGGACAGAGCCAGGGGGAGACCCAGTACTTC.

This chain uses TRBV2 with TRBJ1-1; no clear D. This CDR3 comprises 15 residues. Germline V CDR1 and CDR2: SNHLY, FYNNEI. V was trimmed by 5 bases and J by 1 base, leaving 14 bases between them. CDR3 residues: CASSPQAKWNTEAFF. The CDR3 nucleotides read TGTGCCAGCAGTCCACAAGCCAAGTGGAACACTGAAGCTTTCTTT.

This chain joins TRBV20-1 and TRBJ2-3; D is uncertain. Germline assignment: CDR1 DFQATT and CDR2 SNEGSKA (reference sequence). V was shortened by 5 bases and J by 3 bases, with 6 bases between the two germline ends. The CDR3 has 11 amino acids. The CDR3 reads CSALVTDTQYF. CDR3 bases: TGCAGTGCTTTGGTAACAGATACGCAGTATTTT.

The CDR3 DNA reads TGTGCCAGCAGTCCATGGGACGGTGCCTATGGCTACACCTTC. Translation gives CASSPWDGAYGYTF. The rearrangement links TRBV27 to TRBJ1-2; D possibly corresponds to TRBD1 (5 bases). With 5 bases removed from V and 4 bases from J, the gap between germline ends came to 14 bases. The CDR3 length is 14 residues. CDR1 is MNHEY, CDR2 SMNVEV, per germline (reference sequence).

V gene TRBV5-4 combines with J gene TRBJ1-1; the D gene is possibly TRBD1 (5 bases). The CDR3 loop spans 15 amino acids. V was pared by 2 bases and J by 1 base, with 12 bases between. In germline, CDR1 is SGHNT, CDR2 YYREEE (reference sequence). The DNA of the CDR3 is TGTGCCAGCAGCTTTAACGACAGACAGAACACTGAAGCTTTCTTT. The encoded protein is CASSFNDRQNTEAFF.